The 10 T cell receptor beta chains reported below all come from one sample, sequenced in a study of blood T cells in healthy people across ages. Through a sample-barcoded 5' primer and a J-beta primer mix, a second PCR was run for roughly 7 to 11 cycles. Each CDR3 protein gets one entry after TCRdb re-called the 5' RACE reads with MiXCR. The data hold 700,000 to 800,000 distinct CDR3 sequences, with about 40% observed a single time. Material for sequencing was blood. The source is a woman aged 60 to 75 in good health.

This sequence joins TRBV6-6 and TRBJ1-1; D remains ambiguous. Germline loops: CDR1 MNHNY, CDR2 SVGAGI (reference sequence). The V gene lost 5 bases and the J gene lost 3 bases, with 16 bases spanning the gap. The CDR3 extends over 15 amino acids. DNA for the CDR3: TGTGCCAGCAGTCAAGGGAATCTTGGGGACACTGAAGCTTTCTTT. Residues: CASSQGNLGDTEAFF.

This sequence joins TRBV7-9 and TRBJ1-1; D might be TRBD1 (6 bases). V gave up 4 bases and J gave up 1 base, with 16 bases separating them. This CDR3 contains 16 residues. CDR1 is SEHNR and CDR2 is FQNEAQ in the germline V gene (reference sequence). The CDR3 region is CASSSEDSNANTEAFF. The CDR3 DNA sequence: TGTGCCAGCAGCTCCGAGGACAGTAACGCGAACACTGAAGCTTTCTTT.

Note on this clonotype: This may be a read error, as it is one base from a much larger clone. V usage is TRBV6-2 or TRBV6-3 and J usage is TRBJ2-7; D call uncertain. The V gene's germline CDR1 is MNHEY and CDR2 SVGEGT. CDR3 length equals 16 residues. Trimming stripped 0 bases from V and 0 bases from J, with 12 bases between. DNA of the CDR3: TGTGCCAGCAGTTACTCGAGGTACAGAGGCTCCTACGAGCAGTACTTC. It codes for CASSYSRYRGSYEQYF.

This clonotype was detected only a few times. J is TRBJ1-4 and V is TRBV20-1; no clear D gene. This CDR3 spans 12 amino acids. The germline V gene has CDR1 DFQATT and CDR2 SNEGSKA (reference sequence). V lost 6 bases and J 10 bases, leaving 15 bases between the germline ends. The CDR3 DNA follows: TGCAGTGCACGGAGTGAGGAGGGAAAACTGTTTTTT. Translation gives CSARSEEGKLFF.

There are a few counts of this clonotype. The J gene is TRBJ1-2, the V gene TRBV5-1; 8 bases line up with TRBD1. This CDR3 has 17 residues. Germline lookup yields CDR1 SGHRS and CDR2 YFSETQ. Trimming took 0 bases from V and 0 from J; bases not matched to a gene: 7. The CDR3 region is CASSLGAGGWTNYGYTF. For the CDR3, the DNA is TGCGCCAGCAGCTTGGGCGCAGGGGGCTGGACTAACTATGGCTACACCTTC.

The rearrangement uses TRBV7-2 and TRBJ1-4; D is unresolved. CDR3 length: 14 amino acids. The V gene lost 6 bases and the J gene lost 5 bases, with 13 bases spanning the gap. CDR1 is SGHTA, CDR2 FQGNSA, per germline. CDR3 region: CASSNARSNEKLFF. CDR3 DNA sequence: TGTGCCAGCAGTAATGCACGGTCGAATGAAAAACTGTTTTTT.

This clonotype was seen more than once but under ten times. V usage is TRBV7-9 and J usage is TRBJ2-4, with a tentative D call TRBD2 (6 bases). V lost 5 bases to trimming and J lost 13 bases, with 18 bases between them. This CDR3 has 13 residues. Germline-derived CDR1 and CDR2 are SEHNR and FQNEAQ (reference sequence). CDR3 coding DNA: TGTGCCAGCAGCCCTCGGGACTCCCTCAAGCAGTACTTC. It is translated as CASSPRDSLKQYF.

The CDR3 DNA sequence: TGTGCCTGGAGTGTAGGCCAGATGATGAACACTGAAGCTTTCTTT. Its protein product is CAWSVGQMMNTEAFF. The chain joins TRBV30 to TRBJ1-1; D unclear. V was pared by 0 bases and J by 0 bases, with 11 bases between. The V gene's germline CDR1 is GTSNPN and CDR2 SVGIG (reference sequence). There are 15 residues in the CDR3. Full variable domain (outside the CDR3, taken from reference TRBV30 and TRBJ1-1): SQTIHQWPATLVQPVGSPLSLECTVEGTSNPNLYWYRQAAGRGLQLLFYSVGIGQISSEVPQNLSASRPQDRQFILSSKKLLLSDSGFYLCAWSVGQMMNTEAFFGQGTRLTVV.

V usage is TRBV3-1 and J usage is TRBJ2-2, with 9 bases identical to TRBD1. The CDR3 is 17 amino acids. The J segment lost 7 bases and the V segment lost 6 bases, leaving 15 bases of the junction unmatched. Germline V CDR1 and CDR2: LGHDT, YNNKEL (reference sequence). CDR3: CASSRSGTGRSGGELFF. The CDR3 nucleotides are TGTGCCAGCAGTCGTTCTGGGACAGGGCGAAGTGGCGGGGAGCTGTTTTTT.

The rearrangement uses TRBV29-1 and TRBJ2-3; D call uncertain. The CDR3 has 14 residues. Per germline, CDR1 SQVTM and CDR2 ANQGSEA. V dropped 6 bases and J dropped 2 bases, with 15 bases sitting between them. In nucleotides, the CDR3 is TGCAGCGTACAGTACCGCGGCCCCACAGATACGCAGTATTTT. Protein sequence: CSVQYRGPTDTQYF.